This TCR beta chain was profiled in a study of shared clonotypes between healthy human individuals (dated by TCRdb to the early 2020s). As for the study more broadly: The cohort comprised two women and a few men aged 18 to 49 years. The study deeply sequenced blood TCR repertoires of five healthy adults to estimate repertoire size and the extent of clonotype sharing between individuals. For each donor, three plates each were used for CD4 naive and CD4 memory, two plates were used for CD8 naive, and one plate was used for CD8 memory. Between about 0.85 and 9.5 billion PBMCs per donor were obtained by leukapheresis. To increase sequencing depth and limit assay-specific biases, different laboratories used diverse techniques to prepare libraries and sequence TCR repertoires.

A distance of 10 bases separates the germline ends of V and J, which lose 1 base and 1 base respectively. For CDR1 and CDR2, the germline V gene lists MGHRA and YSYEKL. Including cysteine and phenylalanine, the CDR3 has 15 amino acids. Only CDR3 DNA is held: 45 bases, read in frame from base 1. Healthy HIV-negative adults with no recently reported acute infections or vaccinations were included as donors. Only Caucasian adults living in Nashville, Tennessee, USA were represented among the donors. CD8 memory samples consisted of magnetically selected CD45RO+ cells combined with CCR7-negative CD45RA+ effector memory (TemRA) cells. After blood collection by leukapheresis, PBMCs were isolated using Ficoll-Histopaque density gradient centrifugation and then cryopreserved in the vapor phase of liquid nitrogen. Analytical flow cytometry was used to check the purity and quantity of every magnetically sorted T cell population. Genomic DNA was isolated from every sorted fraction and measured by UV absorbance on a Nanodrop 2000c.

Overall study outcomes, separate from this receptor: Sharing across several donors was observed for around 5% of naive CD4, 3.5% of naive CD8, over 2% of memory CD4, and approximately 0.41% of memory CD8 clonotypes. Based on pairwise subsampling, the degree of clonotype sharing among donors was expected to be affected by sequencing depth. Compared with non-shared clonotypes, the clonotypes found in all four sorted-subset donors had higher generation probabilities. Because the study included only a small number of donors, the genetic and exposure-history diversity represented was limited. Only blood was sampled, and tissue TCR repertoires likely differ from those in blood. Incomplete sequencing was indicated by rarefaction of sorted-subset datasets, despite the large sequencing depth. Naive subsets generally had larger estimated clonotype richness than memory subsets.

Note on this clone: The antigen this receptor binds is unknown. No much larger clone exists at a distance of one base, and base qualities are not known.

Using the deep immunoSEQ assay, TCR CDR3 regions were amplified from genomic DNA by multiplex PCR. Extracted genomic DNA from each cell subset was distributed evenly across all wells of several immunoSEQ 96-well plates, and each plate was treated as a replicate. For sorted subsets, each replicate PCR was loaded with roughly 200 ng genomic DNA, equivalent to 25,000 to 35,000 T cell genomes. The purified libraries were quantified using a Qubit 3.0 fluorometer, sized with a Bioanalyzer 2100, and then quantified again using the KAPA Library Quantification kit. Each immunoSEQ 96-well plate was sequenced on its own single-read 150-cycle Illumina NextSeq 550 flow cell. The original methods were these. Because the immunoSEQ output held only junctional sequences and lacked quality scores, the filtering could not match the filtering applied to full-length reads. To assign V/J genes and CDR3, sequences were annotated against IMGT germline references using PyIR, a Python wrapper for IgBLAST v1.9. Reads were removed for weak V/J assignments (E-value above 1e-6), missing CDR3, stop codons, out-of-frame junctions, or ambiguous translated residues. V3J clonotypes were defined by identical inferred V gene, J gene, and CDR3 amino acid sequence. The percentage overlap between two repertoires was calculated by dividing the number of shared unique clonotypes by the size of the smaller repertoire. Repertoire richness was assessed with RTK rarefaction, the Chao1 estimator, and Recon v2.1 estimates of unobserved clonotypes. Generation probabilities for all TCRbeta clonotypes obtained by the gDNA method from a handful of donors were computed using OLGA. Not all clones reach the TCRdb copy of this immuneACCESS table, which keeps in-frame sequences only. Checked studies attribute under half of the gap to unresolved V genes and leave the rest unexplained. Clonal size and the V and J genes are those of that table, whereas D and trimming came from the DNA. Recorded for this sample are approximately 100,000 clones; 67% of them occurred a single time. The ten biggest clones cover 35% to 55% of the sample.

Input material: memory CD8+ T cells sorted from blood. The label giving this sample's cell subset or site can be read as: CD45RO+ cells pooled with CCR7-negative TemRA cells. The chain is made from TRBV4-1 and TRBJ2-5, with the D gene not confidently named. This TCR came from a man younger than 40 in good health. In nucleotide form, the sequence is TGCGCCAGCAGCCAAGCTGTGACGGCCCAAGAGACCCAGTACTTC. It encodes CASSQAVTAQETQYF.